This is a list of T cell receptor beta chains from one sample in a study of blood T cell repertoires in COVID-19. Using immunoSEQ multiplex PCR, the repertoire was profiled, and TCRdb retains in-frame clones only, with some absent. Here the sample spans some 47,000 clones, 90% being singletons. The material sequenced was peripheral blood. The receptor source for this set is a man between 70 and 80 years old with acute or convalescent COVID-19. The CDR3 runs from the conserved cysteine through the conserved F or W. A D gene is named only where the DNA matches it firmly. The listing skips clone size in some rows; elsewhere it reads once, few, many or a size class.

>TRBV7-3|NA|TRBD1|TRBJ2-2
CASRPGTGGTGELFF
TGTGCCAGCAGACCAGGGACAGGAGGGACCGGGGAGCTGTTTTTT
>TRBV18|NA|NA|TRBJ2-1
CASSPRAGRGPQQPQNEQFF
TGTGCCAGCTCACCACGAGCGGGTCGCGGCCCCCAACAACCCCAAAATGAGCAGTTCTTC
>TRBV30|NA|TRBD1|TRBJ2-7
CAWSHLGDRAYEQYF
TGTGCCTGGAGCCATCTCGGGGACAGGGCCTACGAGCAGTACTTC
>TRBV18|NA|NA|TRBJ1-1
CASQGGAATEAFF
TGTGCCAGCCAAGGCGGGGCGGCCACTGAAGCTTTCTTT
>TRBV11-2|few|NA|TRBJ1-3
CASTTVGSGNTIYF
TGTGCCAGCACGACTGTCGGCTCTGGAAACACCATATATTTT
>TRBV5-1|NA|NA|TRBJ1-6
CASSLAGQGYNSPLHF
TGCGCCAGCAGCTTGGCCGGGCAGGGTTATAATTCACCCCTCCACTTT
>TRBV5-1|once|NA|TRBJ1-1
CASSLGRGRTEAFF
TGCGCCAGCAGCTTGGGGAGGGGCCGGACTGAAGCTTTCTTT
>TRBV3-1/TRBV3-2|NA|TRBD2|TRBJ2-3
CASSRSGRGGTDTQYF
TGTGCCAGCAGCCGAAGCGGGCGGGGGGGCACAGATACGCAGTATTTT
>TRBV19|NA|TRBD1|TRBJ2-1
CASSIRRNRDRYNEQFF
TGTGCCAGTAGTATAAGAAGGAACCGGGACAGATACAATGAGCAGTTCTTC
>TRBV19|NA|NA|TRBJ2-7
CASSIGGGRDEQYF
TGTGCCAGTAGTATAGGGGGGGGGCGCGACGAGCAGTACTTC
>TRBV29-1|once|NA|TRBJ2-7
CSVVGDTSYEQYF
TGCAGCGTTGTGGGGGACACTTCCTACGAGCAGTACTTC
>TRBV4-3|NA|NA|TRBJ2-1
CASSLSTQPNNEQFF
TGCGCCAGCAGCCTCTCGACTCAGCCCAACAATGAGCAGTTCTTC
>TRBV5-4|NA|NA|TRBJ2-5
CASSPDRVETQYF
TGTGCCAGCAGCCCAGACAGAGTGGAGACCCAGTACTTC
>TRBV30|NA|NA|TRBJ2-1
CAWSEVGGLEQFF
TGTGCCTGGAGTGAAGTAGGAGGTCTTGAGCAGTTCTTC
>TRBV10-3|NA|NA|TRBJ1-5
CAISDTGHPNQPQHF
TGTGCCATCAGTGATACGGGACACCCCAATCAGCCCCAGCATTTT
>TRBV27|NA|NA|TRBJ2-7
CASSLRQQGSSYEQYF
TGTGCCAGCAGTTTAAGGCAACAGGGCAGCTCCTACGAGCAGTACTTC
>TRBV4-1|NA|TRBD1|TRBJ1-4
CASSQGGRGGSNEKLFF
TGCGCCAGCAGCCAAGGGGGGAGAGGGGGCTCGAATGAAAAACTGTTTTTT
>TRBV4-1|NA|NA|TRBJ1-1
CASAQWGSGMAEAFF
TGCGCCAGCGCTCAGTGGGGATCGGGGATGGCTGAAGCTTTCTTT
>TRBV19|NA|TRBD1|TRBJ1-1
CASRWDRASTEAFF
TGTGCCAGTAGATGGGACAGGGCATCGACTGAAGCTTTCTTT
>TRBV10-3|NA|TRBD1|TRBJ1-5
CAIRAGTENQPQHF
TGTGCCATCAGGGCCGGGACAGAGAATCAGCCCCAGCATTTT
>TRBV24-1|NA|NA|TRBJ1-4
CATSDLGRLNEKLFF
TGTGCCACCAGTGATTTAGGTCGACTTAATGAAAAACTGTTTTTT
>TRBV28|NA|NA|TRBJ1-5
CASSRHGNNQPQHF
TGTGCCAGCAGCAGACACGGTAACAATCAGCCCCAGCATTTT
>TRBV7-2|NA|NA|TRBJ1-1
CASSPRGNTEAFF
TGTGCCAGCAGCCCCCGGGGGAACACTGAAGCTTTCTTT
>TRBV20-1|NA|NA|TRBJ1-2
CSARLWEGYTF
TGCAGTGCTAGATTATGGGAGGGCTACACCTTC
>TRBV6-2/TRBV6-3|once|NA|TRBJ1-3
CASSYPPGNTIYF
TGTGCCAGCAGTTACCCTCCGGGAAACACCATATATTTT
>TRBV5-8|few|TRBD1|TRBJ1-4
CASSFYTGTGGGEKLFF
TGTGCCAGCAGCTTCTATACCGGGACAGGGGGTGGAGAAAAACTGTTTTTT
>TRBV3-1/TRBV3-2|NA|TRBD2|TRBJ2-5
CASSPNQQGLAGGKLQETQYF
TGTGCCAGCAGCCCAAACCAACAGGGACTAGCGGGGGGGAAATTACAAGAGACCCAGTACTTC
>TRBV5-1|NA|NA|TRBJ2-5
CASSFSGQETQYF
TGCGCCAGCAGCTTTAGCGGACAAGAGACCCAGTACTTC
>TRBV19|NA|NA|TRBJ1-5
CASSFPQGYSNQPQHF
TGTGCCAGTAGTTTCCCACAGGGCTATAGCAATCAGCCCCAGCATTTT